Following are 9 T cell receptor beta chains from one sample sequenced in a study of CD8 T cell repertoires and HIV-1 epitope variants. Profiling relied on immunoSEQ multiplex PCR, and the TCRdb table lists in-frame clones only, not all of them. The table has tens of thousands of clones, roughly four fifths seen once. Source material: uncultured baseline CD8+ T cells from peripheral blood mononuclear cells (PBMCs). The source is a male donor with HIV.

The rearrangement links TRBV5-6 to TRBJ2-7, with D perhaps matching TRBD2 (6 bases). Germline V gene sequence: CDR1 SGHDT, CDR2 YYEEEE. There are 14 residues in the CDR3. The V gene lost 0 bases and the J gene lost 6 bases, with 13 bases spanning the gap. CDR3 sequence (DNA): TGTGCCAGCAGCTTGGGGCCAGAGGAGGGCGAGCAGTACTTC. This encodes CASSLGPEEGEQYF.

In its sample, this clone was seen a few times. This chain's CDR3 is CASSGDSRSYGYTF. CDR3 coding DNA: TGCGCCAGCAGCGGGGACAGTCGTAGCTATGGCTACACCTTC. The gene calls are TRBV5-1 and TRBJ1-2; TRBD1 matches at 7 bases. Germline V gene lookup returns CDR1 SGHRS and CDR2 YFSETQ. With 4 bases clipped from V and 4 bases from J, the junction kept 7 bases outside the gene matches. The CDR3 has 14 residues.

J is TRBJ1-5 and V is TRBV18; TRBD1 matches 9 bases. This CDR3 spans 15 amino acids. The V gene's germline CDR1 is KGHSH and CDR2 LQKENI. V shed 6 bases, J shed 4 bases, and the junction held 7 bases outside the gene matches. CDR3 protein: CASSRDRGRNQPQHF. The CDR3 region has the DNA TGTGCCAGCTCCCGCGACAGGGGGAGGAATCAGCCCCAGCATTTT.

The chain employs TRBV5-4 and TRBJ1-4; D gene uncertain. The CDR3 consists of 14 residues. The germline V and J ends were trimmed by 0 bases and 7 bases, with 10 bases remaining between them. Germline V lookup: CDR1 SGHNT, CDR2 YYREEE (reference sequence). CDR3 amino acids: CASSLGGRTEKLFF. The CDR3 DNA sequence: TGTGCCAGCAGCTTGGGGGGTAGGACTGAAAAACTGTTTTTT.

The chain carries TRBV20-1 and TRBJ1-5; D is possibly TRBD1 (5 bases). V was trimmed by 6 bases and J by 11 bases, leaving 14 bases between them. The CDR3 is made up of 11 amino acids. Germline CDR1 and CDR2: DFQATT and SNEGSKA (reference sequence). CDR3 DNA: TGCAGTGCCGGGGGGGGAGAAGCCCAGCATTTT. Encoded protein: CSAGGGEAQHF.

This chain uses TRBV27 with TRBJ1-4; D may be TRBD1 (6 bases). Trimming pared 2 bases from V and 3 bases from J, leaving 7 bases between. The CDR3 runs 14 residues. Germline lookup yields CDR1 MNHEY and CDR2 SMNVEV (reference sequence). CDR3 nucleotides: TGTGCCAGCAGTTTAGCAGGGGCTAATGAAAAACTGTTTTTT. Translation gives CASSLAGANEKLFF.

The V gene is TRBV25-1, the J gene TRBJ1-2; D is possibly TRBD1 (5 bases). This CDR3 comprises 14 residues. Deletions cut 4 bases from V and 2 bases from J, with 11 bases between. CDR1 MGHDK and CDR2 SYGVNS come from the germline V gene. CDR3 sequence: CASSAGPLNYGYTF. Here the CDR3 DNA reads TGTGCCAGCAGTGCGGGACCGCTGAACTATGGCTACACCTTC.

This clone was recorded only once. This chain links TRBV19 with TRBJ1-2; 8 bases fit TRBD1. The CDR3 loop spans 15 amino acids. V trimming: 6 bases; J trimming: 2 bases; junction bases outside the gene matches: 8. CDR1 LNHDA and CDR2 SQIVND come from the germline V gene (reference sequence). CDR3 sequence: CASSGRDRLNYGYTF. The CDR3 nucleotides are TGTGCCAGTAGCGGGAGGGACAGGTTAAACTATGGCTACACCTTC.

The rearrangement joins TRBV15 to TRBJ2-2; 11 bases line up with TRBD1. The V and J ends lost 3 bases and 9 bases, in that order; junction bases with no gene match: 6. Looked up from germline, CDR1 is LNHNV and CDR2 is YYDKDF (reference sequence). The CDR3 is 15 residues long. In DNA, the CDR3 is TGTGCCACCAGCAGGGAACGGACAGGGGGCCGGGAGCTGTTTTTT. Protein product: CATSRERTGGRELFF.